This is a list of T cell receptor beta chains from one sample in a study of cytomegalovirus exposure and HLA in healthy donors. Sequencing used immunoSEQ multiplex PCR; TCRdb keeps in-frame clones, though not all of them. The table includes approximately 120,000 clones, 74% detected once. Sequenced: PBMCs. The receptors were gathered from a human donor in good health. Each CDR3 is given with its conserved first and last residue. Fields, in order: J gene, D gene, clone size, V gene, CDR3 protein, CDR3 DNA. The D gene is left open where the match is weak. Some rows have no size entry. The others give once, few or many, or a class for an expanded clone.

j_gene: TRBJ2-5; d_gene: TRBD2; abundance: NA; v_gene: TRBV5-1; CDR3aa: CATMRGEGETQYF; CDR3nt: TGCGCGACAATGCGGGGGGAAGGGGAGACCCAGTACTTC
j_gene: TRBJ1-3; d_gene: TRBD1; abundance: few; v_gene: TRBV6-6; CDR3aa: CASSYPQGAAGNTIYF; CDR3nt: TGTGCCAGCAGTTACCCCCAGGGGGCTGCGGGAAACACCATATATTTT
j_gene: TRBJ1-5; d_gene: TRBD1; abundance: few; v_gene: TRBV4-3; CDR3aa: CASSSKAGTGAGERNQPQHF; CDR3nt: TGCGCCAGCAGCTCAAAGGCCGGGACAGGGGCCGGGGAGCGCAATCAGCCCCAGCATTTT
j_gene: TRBJ2-3; d_gene: TRBD2; abundance: NA; v_gene: TRBV13; CDR3aa: CASRFRTSGIRADTQYF; CDR3nt: TGTGCCAGCAGGTTCCGGACTAGCGGGATCAGGGCAGATACGCAGTATTTT
j_gene: TRBJ1-2; d_gene: TRBD1; abundance: few; v_gene: TRBV9; CDR3aa: CASSPHPTGSIRGYTF; CDR3nt: TGTGCCAGCAGCCCGCATCCGACAGGGAGCATTCGTGGCTACACCTTC
j_gene: TRBJ1-5; d_gene: NA; abundance: few; v_gene: TRBV15; CDR3aa: CATSTNRWDQPQHF; CDR3nt: TGTGCCACCAGCACCAACAGGTGGGATCAGCCCCAGCATTTT
j_gene: TRBJ2-3; d_gene: TRBD2; abundance: NA; v_gene: TRBV6-1; CDR3aa: CASRTTSGGPDTQYF; CDR3nt: TGTGCCAGCAGAACGACTAGCGGGGGGCCAGATACGCAGTATTTT
j_gene: TRBJ1-2; d_gene: NA; abundance: few; v_gene: TRBV9; CDR3aa: CASSVGQTNYGYTF; CDR3nt: TGTGCCAGCAGCGTAGGGCAGACTAACTATGGCTACACCTTC
j_gene: TRBJ1-1; d_gene: TRBD1; abundance: NA; v_gene: TRBV7-2; CDR3aa: CASSSDRGTEAFF; CDR3nt: TGTGCCAGCAGCTCGGACAGGGGGACTGAAGCTTTCTTT
j_gene: TRBJ2-1; d_gene: TRBD2; abundance: few; v_gene: TRBV2; CDR3aa: CASNTGLAANEQFF; CDR3nt: TGTGCCAGCAACACAGGACTAGCGGCGAATGAGCAGTTCTTC
j_gene: TRBJ2-7; d_gene: TRBD2; abundance: few; v_gene: TRBV6-1; CDR3aa: CASSEYLGNERGGSKNEQYF; CDR3nt: TGTGCCAGCAGTGAATACCTGGGTAACGAGCGAGGCGGGAGTAAAAACGAGCAGTACTTC
j_gene: TRBJ2-3; d_gene: NA; abundance: NA; v_gene: TRBV30; CDR3aa: CAWGGSRTQYF; CDR3nt: TGTGCCTGGGGGGGCAGTAGAACGCAGTATTTT
j_gene: TRBJ2-7; d_gene: TRBD1; abundance: NA; v_gene: TRBV30; CDR3aa: CAWSEGQGADEQYF; CDR3nt: TGTGCCTGGAGCGAAGGACAGGGGGCCGACGAGCAGTACTTC
j_gene: TRBJ2-7; d_gene: NA; abundance: once; v_gene: TRBV25-1; CDR3aa: CASTSGYEQYF; CDR3nt: TGTGCCAGCACGAGCGGCTACGAGCAGTACTTC